This TCR beta chain was recorded in a study of blood T cell repertoires in COVID-19. Here immunoSEQ multiplex PCR was the method, and the copy in TCRdb shows in-frame clones only, minus some. The table shows roughly 210,000 clones, with more than 75% occurring only once. In germline, CDR1 is SEHNR, CDR2 FQNEAQ (reference sequence). With V trimmed by 6 bases and J by 4 bases, 9 bases remained unmatched. The CDR3 contains 15 residues. This clone was observed a handful of times. The rearrangement joins TRBV7-9 to TRBJ2-3; 8 bases are a match to TRBD1. This clonotype originated in a man aged 25 to 45 in a cohort exposed to, infected with or recovered from COVID-19 (not recorded which). The sample taken for sequencing was PBMCs or T cells enriched from blood (not recorded which). CDR3 DNA sequence: TGTGCCAGCAGTTGGACAGGGTATGAGGCAGATACGCAGTATTTT. Translation: CASSWTGYEADTQYF. Combining the CDR3 with reference TRBV7-9 and TRBJ2-3 gives the whole variable domain DTGVSQNPRHKITKRGQNVTFRCDPISEHNRLYWYRQTLGQGPEFLTYFQNEAQLEKSRLLSDRFSAERPKGSFSTLEIQRTEQGDSAMYLCASSWTGYEADTQYFGPGTRLTVL.